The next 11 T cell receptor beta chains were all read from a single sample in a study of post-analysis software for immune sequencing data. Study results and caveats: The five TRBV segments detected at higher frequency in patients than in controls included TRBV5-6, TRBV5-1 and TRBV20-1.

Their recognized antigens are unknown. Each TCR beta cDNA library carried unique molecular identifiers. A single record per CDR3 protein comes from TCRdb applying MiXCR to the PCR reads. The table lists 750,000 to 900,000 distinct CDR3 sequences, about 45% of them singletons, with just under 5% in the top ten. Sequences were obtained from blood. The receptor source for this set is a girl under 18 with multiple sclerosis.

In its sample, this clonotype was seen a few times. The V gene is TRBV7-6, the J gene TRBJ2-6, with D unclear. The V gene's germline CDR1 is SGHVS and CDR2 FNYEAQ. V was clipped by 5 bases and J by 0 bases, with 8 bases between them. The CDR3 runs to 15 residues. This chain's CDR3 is CASSAFFSGANVLTF. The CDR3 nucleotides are TGTGCCAGCAGCGCTTTTTTCTCTGGGGCCAACGTCCTGACTTTC.

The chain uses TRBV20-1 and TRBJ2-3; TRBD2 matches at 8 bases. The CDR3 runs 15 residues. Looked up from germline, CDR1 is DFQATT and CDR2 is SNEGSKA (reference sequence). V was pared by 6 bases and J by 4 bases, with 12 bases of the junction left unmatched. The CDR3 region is CSARRRAGGSDTQYF. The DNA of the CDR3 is TGCAGTGCCAGGCGGAGGGCGGGAGGCTCAGATACGCAGTATTTT.

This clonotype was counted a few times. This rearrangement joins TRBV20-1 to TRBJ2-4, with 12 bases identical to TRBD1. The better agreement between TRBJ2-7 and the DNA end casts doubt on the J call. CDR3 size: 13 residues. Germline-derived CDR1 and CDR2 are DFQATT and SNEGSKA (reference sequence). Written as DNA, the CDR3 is TGCAGTGCTAGGGGGACAGGGGGCAACGAGCAGTACTTC. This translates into CSARGTGGNEQYF.

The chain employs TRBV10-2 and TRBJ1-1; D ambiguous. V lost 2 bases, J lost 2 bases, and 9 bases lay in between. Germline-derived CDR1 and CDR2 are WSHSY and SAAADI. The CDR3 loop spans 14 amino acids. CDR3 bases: TGCGCCAGCAGTGAGATTACCTTTAACACTGAAGCTTTCTTT. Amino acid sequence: CASSEITFNTEAFF.

The CDR3 DNA reads as TGTGCCAGCAGTGACTCTCCCCAGGGGCGGAGGTACTTC. Protein sequence: CASSDSPQGRRYF. The rearrangement links TRBV25-1 to TRBJ2-5, with TRBD1 as a possible D gene (6 bases). V was clipped by 3 bases and J by 13 bases, with 18 bases between them. This CDR3 contains 13 residues. Germline CDR1 reads MGHDK; CDR2 reads SYGVNS.

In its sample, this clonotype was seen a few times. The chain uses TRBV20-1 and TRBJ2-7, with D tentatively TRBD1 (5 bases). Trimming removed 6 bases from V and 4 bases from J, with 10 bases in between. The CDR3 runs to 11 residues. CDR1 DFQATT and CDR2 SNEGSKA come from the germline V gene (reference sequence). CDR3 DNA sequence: TGCAGTGCAGAAGGGGAATACGAGCAGTACTTC. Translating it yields CSAEGEYEQYF.

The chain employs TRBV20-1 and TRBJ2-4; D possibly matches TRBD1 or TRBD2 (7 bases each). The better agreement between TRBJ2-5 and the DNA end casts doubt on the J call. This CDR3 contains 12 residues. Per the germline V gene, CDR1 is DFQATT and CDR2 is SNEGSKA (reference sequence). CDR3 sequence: CTAGGAEETQYF. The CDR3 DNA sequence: TGCACCGCAGGGGGGGCAGAAGAGACCCAGTACTTC.

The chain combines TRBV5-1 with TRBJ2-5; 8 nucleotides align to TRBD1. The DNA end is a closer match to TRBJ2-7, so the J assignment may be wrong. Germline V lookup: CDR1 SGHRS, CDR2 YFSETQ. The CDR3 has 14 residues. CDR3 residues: CASSFAGTGNEQYF. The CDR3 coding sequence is TGCGCCAGCAGCTTTGCCGGGACAGGAAACGAGCAGTACTTC.

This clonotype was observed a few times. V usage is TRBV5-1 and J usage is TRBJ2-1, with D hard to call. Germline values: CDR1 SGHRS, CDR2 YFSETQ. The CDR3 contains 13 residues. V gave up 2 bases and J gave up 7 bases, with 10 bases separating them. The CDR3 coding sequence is TGCGCCAGCAGCTTAAACAGCCGAAATGAGCAGTTCTTC. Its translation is CASSLNSRNEQFF.

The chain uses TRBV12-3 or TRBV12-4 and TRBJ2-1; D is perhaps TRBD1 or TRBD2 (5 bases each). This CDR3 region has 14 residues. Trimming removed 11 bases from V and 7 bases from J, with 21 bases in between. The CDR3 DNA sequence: TGTGCCTCAATGGGGCATGGGTGGGGGAATGAGCAGTTCTTC. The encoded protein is CASMGHGWGNEQFF.

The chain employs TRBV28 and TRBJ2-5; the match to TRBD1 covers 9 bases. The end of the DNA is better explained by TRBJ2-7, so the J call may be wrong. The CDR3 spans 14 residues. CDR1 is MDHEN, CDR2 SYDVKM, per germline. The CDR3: CASRTDRGTYEQYF. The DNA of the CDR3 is TGTGCCAGCAGGACCGACAGGGGGACCTACGAGCAGTACTTC.